This paragraph covers one T cell receptor (beta chain) sequence. This entry is derived from a study of blood T cell repertoires in COVID-19. Authors' data handling: For nucleated cells, counts were estimated from reference gene primer amplification. Sequenced by immunoSEQ multiplex PCR; TCRdb stores in-frame clones only, minus some. The D gene and trimming were derived from the DNA, and the V and J assignments and clone size from that table. Of around 190,000 clones listed, around four fifths are singletons. Sequenced: peripheral blood. The TCR was taken from a woman in her 70s with COVID-19, enrolled during active disease.

The CDR3 loop is CATSDPDGAYEQYF. CDR3 DNA: TGTGCCACCAGTGACCCGGACGGGGCCTACGAGCAGTACTTC. The rearrangement joins TRBV24-1 to TRBJ2-7, with TRBD2 as a possible D gene (5 bases). V was cut by 4 bases and J by 2 bases, with 11 bases left in between. The germline V gene has CDR1 KGHDR and CDR2 SFDVKD. The CDR3 runs 14 residues.